The 27 T cell receptor beta chains below were found in one sample sequenced in a study of cytomegalovirus exposure and HLA in healthy donors. PCR was performed using 60 Vbeta and 13 Jbeta primers. Profiling relied on immunoSEQ multiplex PCR, and the TCRdb table lists in-frame clones only, not all of them. The sample table sets out approximately 60,000 clones. The specimen was PBMCs. The origin of the receptors is a man aged 25-40 years in good health and CMV-seropositive.

The genes are TRBV7-2 and TRBJ1-1; TRBD1 is a possible D gene (5 bases). The V end was cut by 4 bases, the J end by 1 base, with 10 bases between. CDR3 length: 14 amino acids. Germline CDR1 and CDR2: SGHTA and FQGNSA. The chain's CDR3 is CASSYGQGNTEAFF. The CDR3 nucleotides read TGTGCCAGCAGCTACGGGCAGGGGAACACTGAAGCTTTCTTT.

The rearrangement joins TRBV30 to TRBJ1-2, with 9 bases matching TRBD1. V trimming: 7 bases; J trimming: 4 bases; junction bases outside the gene matches: 10. Germline V gene lookup returns CDR1 GTSNPN and CDR2 SVGIG (reference sequence). The CDR3 extends over 14 amino acids. The CDR3 reads CASLDRGGFYGYTF. In DNA, the CDR3 is TGTGCCTCACTTGACAGGGGGGGCTTCTATGGCTACACCTTC.

The chain is built from TRBV5-1 and TRBJ1-1; TRBD1 matches at 11 bases. Germline CDR1 and CDR2: SGHRS and YFSETQ. Trimming cost V 3 bases and J 11 bases; bases outside gene matches: 6. This CDR3 has 13 residues. CDR3: CASSSGDRGVAFF. Written as DNA, the CDR3 is TGCGCCAGCAGCTCGGGGGACAGGGGGGTCGCTTTCTTT. The full variable domain, its missing parts supplied by reference TRBV5-1 and TRBJ1-1, is KAGVTQTPRYLIKTRGQQVTLSCSPISGHRSVSWYQQTPGQGLQFLFEYFSETQRNKGNFPGRFSGRQFSNSRSEMNVSTLELGDSALYLCASSSGDRGVAFFGQGTRLTVV.

As for this clone: One end of the junction is discordant with germline, which a read error may explain. The chain joins TRBV13 to TRBJ2-3, with D perhaps matching TRBD1 (5 bases). This CDR3 is built from 14 residues. Germline assignment: CDR1 PRHDT and CDR2 FYEKMQ (reference sequence). This CDR3 is CASSLRQSTDKQYF. The CDR3, as DNA: TGTGCCAGCAGCCTACGACAGAGCACAGATAAGCAGTATTTT.

This rearrangement joins TRBV4-1 to TRBJ2-1; 8 bases agree with TRBD2. CDR1 and CDR2 (germline): MGHRA, YSYEKL. The CDR3 consists of 16 residues. The V gene end was trimmed by 1 base and the J gene end by 7 bases; junction bases not matched to a gene: 9. CDR3: CASSQVTGGRVNEQFF. The CDR3 DNA reads TGCGCCAGCAGCCAAGTTACGGGGGGGCGAGTTAATGAGCAGTTCTTC.

J is TRBJ1-6 and V is TRBV12-5; D is uncertain. V lost 5 bases and J 10 bases, leaving 9 bases between the germline ends. The germline V gene encodes CDR1 LGHNT and CDR2 FRNRAP. The CDR3 covers 12 residues. The CDR3 region has the DNA TGTGCTAGTGGTCCCCCGGGGTCACCCCTCCACTTT. This encodes CASGPPGSPLHF.

The V call is TRBV2, the J call TRBJ2-7; weak D call: TRBD2 (5 bases). The length of the CDR3 is 15 residues. The V end lost 2 bases, the J end lost 3 bases, and 14 bases lay between the germline ends. Per the germline V gene, CDR1 is SNHLY and CDR2 is FYNNEI. The CDR3 DNA sequence: TGTGCCAGCAGTGAAACAGCGGAGAAGAGCTACGAGCAGTACTTC. Translated: CASSETAEKSYEQYF.

The chain carries TRBV9 and TRBJ1-2, with TRBD1 matching over 7 bases. Germline lookup yields CDR1 SGDLS and CDR2 YYNGEE. V lost 3 bases to trimming and J lost 6 bases; unmatched junction nucleotides: 2. The CDR3 runs to 12 residues. The CDR3 protein is CASSAGTDGYTF. The CDR3 DNA follows: TGTGCCAGCAGCGCGGGGACAGATGGCTACACCTTC.

This sequence joins TRBV30 and TRBJ1-4, with D possibly matching TRBD1 (6 bases). The CDR3 runs 15 residues. Trimming stripped 5 bases from V and 10 bases from J, with 23 bases between. Germline CDR1 GTSNPN, CDR2 SVGIG (reference sequence). The DNA of the CDR3 is TGTGCCTGGCAAAGTGGCGGGCCAGGGGATGGAAAACTGTTTTTT. It is translated as CAWQSGGPGDGKLFF.

The chain is built from TRBV30 and TRBJ1-2; TRBD1 might be the D (5 bases). Germline CDR1 reads GTSNPN; CDR2 reads SVGIG (reference sequence). The CDR3 loop spans 12 amino acids. V was pared by 3 bases and J by 8 bases, with 13 bases between. The CDR3 region is CAWRAGIIGYTF. In DNA form, the CDR3 reads TGTGCCTGGAGGGCAGGGATTATAGGCTACACCTTC.

The chain is built from TRBV4-1 and TRBJ2-4; TRBD2 agrees at 7 bases. The CDR3 consists of 16 residues. V lost 4 bases to trimming and J lost 3 bases; unmatched junction nucleotides: 9. Germline V gene data show CDR1 as MGHRA and CDR2 as YSYEKL. The CDR3 loop is CASSLWAGVVKNIQYF. DNA of the CDR3: TGCGCCAGCAGCCTCTGGGCGGGAGTTGTCAAAAACATTCAGTACTTC.

As for this clone: This same CDR3 is encoded by further DNA sequences in the sample. This chain connects TRBV19 to TRBJ1-6; perhaps TRBD1 as D (6 bases). Trimming removed 6 bases at V and 6 bases at J, with 12 bases between. Looked up from germline, CDR1 is LNHDA and CDR2 is SQIVND (reference sequence). This CDR3 comprises 14 residues. The CDR3 reads CASSTTGPNSPLHF. CDR3 nucleotides: TGTGCCAGTAGCACAACAGGGCCTAATTCACCCCTCCACTTT.

V usage is TRBV6-5 and J usage is TRBJ1-6; D not resolved. The ends were cut back, 10 bases at V and 0 bases at J, with 13 bases in the middle. The CDR3 runs 15 residues. Germline-derived CDR1 and CDR2 are MNHEY and SVGAGI. The CDR3 loop is CATLPESSYNSPLHF. In DNA, the CDR3 is TGTGCCACCCTACCCGAAAGCTCCTATAATTCACCCCTCCACTTT.

The CDR3 bases are TGTGCCAGTATGGGGACTAGCGGTGGCACAGATACGCAGTATTTT. Its protein is CASMGTSGGTDTQYF. V gene TRBV19 combines with J gene TRBJ2-3; 11 bases agree with TRBD2. Germline V lookup: CDR1 LNHDA, CDR2 SQIVND (reference sequence). This CDR3 spans 15 amino acids. Trimming removed 7 bases from V and 1 base from J; junction bases left unmatched: 4.

The chain employs TRBV11-3 and TRBJ2-3, with D perhaps matching TRBD2 (5 bases). Germline V gene data show CDR1 as SGHNT and CDR2 as YENEEA. The ends were cut back, 3 bases at V and 1 base at J, with 8 bases in the middle. The CDR3 runs to 14 residues. CDR3 sequence (DNA): TGTGCCAGCAGCTTCAGCGGACGCACAGATACGCAGTATTTT. Protein: CASSFSGRTDTQYF.

The chain links TRBV6-5 to TRBJ1-2; unclear D gene. V gave up 7 bases and J gave up 13 bases, with 19 bases separating them. The CDR3 sequence is 12 residues long. Germline values: CDR1 MNHEY, CDR2 SVGAGI. CDR3 DNA sequence: TGTGCCAGCAAAGTAGGCCTTGCGGAGTTCACCTTC. It specifies CASKVGLAEFTF.

The chain carries TRBV29-1 and TRBJ1-3; D is ambiguous. The length of the CDR3 is 15 residues. Per the germline V gene, CDR1 is SQVTM and CDR2 is ANQGSEA. The V end lost 7 bases, the J end lost 0 bases, and 16 bases lay between the germline ends. The CDR3 nucleotides are TGCAGCGGATCGGGAGGGCCCAGCTCTGGAAACACCATATATTTT. It encodes CSGSGGPSSGNTIYF.

The V gene is TRBV28, the J gene TRBJ1-3; possible D gene TRBD1, 6 bases. CDR3 size: 15 residues. The V and J ends lost 6 bases and 0 bases respectively, with 12 bases between them. Germline V gene data show CDR1 as MDHEN and CDR2 as SYDVKM. The CDR3 loop reads CASSRGQISGNTIYF. CDR3 sequence (DNA): TGTGCCAGCAGCCGTGGACAGATCTCTGGAAACACCATATATTTT.

The chain combines TRBV11-3 with TRBJ2-5; D may be TRBD2 (6 bases). V shed 5 bases and J shed 5 bases, with 9 bases lying between them. This CDR3 spans 12 amino acids. From germline, CDR1 is SGHNT and CDR2 YENEEA. The CDR3, as DNA: TGTGCCAGCAGCCTCGGGAGTGAGACCCAGTACTTC. The encoded protein is CASSLGSETQYF.

This chain joins TRBV6-5 and TRBJ2-7; D is perhaps TRBD1 (5 bases). V was pared by 2 bases and J by 7 bases, with 12 bases between. This CDR3 comprises 13 residues. In germline, CDR1 is MNHEY, CDR2 SVGAGI. Here the CDR3 reads CASSYGRVWEQYF. In DNA form, the CDR3 reads TGTGCCAGCAGTTACGGCAGGGTATGGGAGCAGTACTTC.

V is TRBV7-2 and J is TRBJ1-5; maybe TRBD1 (6 bases). CDR3 length: 15 amino acids. Trimming removed 5 bases from V and 4 bases from J, with 15 bases in between. Germline CDR1 is SGHTA and CDR2 is FQGNSA. CDR3 sequence (DNA): TGTGCCAGCAGCGCCCGGACAGCTTCAAATCAGCCCCAGCATTTT. It yields the protein CASSARTASNQPQHF. Using reference TRBV7-2 and TRBJ1-5 for the parts outside the CDR3, the full variable domain is GAGVSQSPSNKVTEKGKDVELRCDPISGHTALYWYRQSLGQGLEFLIYFQGNSAPDKSGLPSDRFSAERTGGSVSTLTIQRTQQEDSAVYLCASSARTASNQPQHFGDGTRLSIL.

The rearrangement links TRBV15 to TRBJ2-1; 9 nucleotides align to TRBD2. Germline CDR1 and CDR2: LNHNV and YYDKDF (reference sequence). The CDR3 spans 13 residues. CDR3 coding DNA: TGTGCTGTTAGCGGGAGTCACTACAATGAGCAGTTCTTC. This sequence encodes CAVSGSHYNEQFF.

The chain combines TRBV4-2 with TRBJ2-1; TRBD2 matches 8 bases. Germline assignment: CDR1 LGHNA and CDR2 YNFKEQ. The CDR3 contains 14 residues. V lost 1 base and J lost 5; bases outside the gene matches: 1. CDR3 protein: CASSQGLANNEQFF. In nucleotides, the CDR3 is TGTGCCAGCAGCCAAGGACTAGCGAACAATGAGCAGTTCTTC.

The V call is TRBV7-2, the J call TRBJ2-7, with D maybe TRBD2 (5 bases). Trimming cost V 5 bases and J 4 bases, with 18 bases left between them. This CDR3 is 15 amino acids long. CDR1 and CDR2 (germline): SGHTA, FQGNSA. CDR3 in amino acids: CASSPPLSSGYEQYF. The DNA of the CDR3 is TGTGCCAGCAGCCCCCCTCTCAGTTCGGGGTACGAGCAGTACTTC.

The V gene is TRBV5-3, the J gene TRBJ2-7, with D perhaps TRBD2 (6 bases). TRBV5-3 is noted as an ORF with a role that remains uncertain. Deletions cut 2 bases from V and 3 bases from J, with 12 bases between. The CDR3 is 14 amino acids. The CDR3: CARSLGDCNYEQYF. In DNA, the CDR3 is TGTGCCAGAAGCTTAGGGGACTGCAACTACGAGCAGTACTTC.

Comments on this clone: Other DNA sequences in the same sample also yield this CDR3. The chain carries TRBV6-5 and TRBJ1-2; 8 positions agree with TRBD1. The junction had 11 bases not matched to a gene; V was cut back by 0 bases and J by 8 bases. This CDR3 contains 16 residues. Germline V CDR1 and CDR2: MNHEY, SVGAGI. The chain's CDR3 is CASSYSTLGQGGGYTF. CDR3 bases: TGTGCCAGCAGTTACTCGACTCTCGGACAGGGAGGAGGCTACACCTTC.

In the case of this clone: At the DNA level, this CDR3 is encoded by other sequences in the same sample as well. The chain carries TRBV9 and TRBJ2-2, with D possibly TRBD1 on 6 matching bases. V dropped 3 bases and J dropped 0 bases, with 12 bases sitting between them. CDR1 and CDR2 (germline): SGDLS, YYNGEE. This CDR3 region has 16 residues. CDR3 residues: CASSAGTSTNTGELFF. The CDR3 DNA reads as TGTGCCAGCAGCGCCGGGACATCCACGAACACCGGGGAGCTGTTTTTT.